Below are 31 T cell receptor beta chains sequenced from a single sample in a study of human T cells and chemical hapten exposure. TCRdb called the RACE reads again in MiXCR, with one record for every CDR3 protein. Of some 96,000 distinct CDR3 sequences listed, 7% to 10% are singletons. Specified time point: patch test 2, 6 weeks after DPC sensitization. Treatment here: therapeutic diphenylcyclopropenone sensitization with weekly scalp DPC. This sample comprised whole blood, obtained in connection with sensitization to the hapten diphenylcyclopropenone (DPC). All receptors derive from a woman between 40 and 55 years old with alopecia areata. Some clones in this sample may be carry-over from other donors' samples.

This clonotype was seen a handful of times. The V and J genes are TRBV5-4 and TRBJ2-5; D gene uncertain. CDR3 length: 13 residues. From germline, CDR1 is SGHNT and CDR2 YYREEE (reference sequence). Trimming cost V 4 bases and J 2 bases, with 9 bases left between them. CDR3 protein: CASSVSLQETQYF. In DNA form, the CDR3 reads TGTGCCAGCAGCGTTAGCCTTCAAGAGACCCAGTACTTC.

This clonotype was recorded at least ten times. The rearrangement uses TRBV12-3 or TRBV12-4 and TRBJ1-1, with D possibly being TRBD1 (6 bases). V lost 5 bases and J lost 10, with 14 bases in between. CDR3 length: 12 residues. CDR3 sequence (DNA): TGTGCCAGCAGTCGGGACACTGGGGGAGCTTTCTTT. Protein: CASSRDTGGAFF.

This clonotype was recorded a few times. The chain links TRBV4-3 to TRBJ2-3; 10 bases map to TRBD2. The CDR3 is made up of 16 amino acids. The J segment lost 2 bases and the V segment lost 0 bases, leaving 2 bases of the junction unmatched. Germline-derived CDR1 and CDR2 are LGHNA and YSLEER. CDR3 DNA sequence: TGCGCCAGCAGCCAAGAAACTAGCGGGAACACAGATACGCAGTATTTT. It specifies CASSQETSGNTDTQYF.

This clonotype was seen a few times. The chain carries TRBV7-2 and TRBJ1-1, with D unclear. The CDR3 is 14 amino acids. V was clipped by 5 bases and J by 4 bases, with 14 bases between them. In germline, CDR1 is SGHTA, CDR2 FQGNSA. Written as DNA, the CDR3 is TGTGCCAGCAGCCCGGGCCCTGGGCCCACTGAAGCTTTCTTT. Protein sequence: CASSPGPGPTEAFF. Variable domain in full (rest from reference TRBV7-2 and TRBJ1-1): GAGVSQSPSNKVTEKGKDVELRCDPISGHTALYWYRQSLGQGLEFLIYFQGNSAPDKSGLPSDRFSAERTGGSVSTLTIQRTQQEDSAVYLCASSPGPGPTEAFFGQGTRLTVV.

At least ten counts were recorded for this clonotype. V and J are TRBV14 and TRBJ1-1; maybe TRBD1 (5 bases). The germline gives CDR1 SGHDN, CDR2 FVKESK. This CDR3 spans 14 amino acids. Trimming took 4 bases from V and 0 from J, leaving 9 bases between them. The CDR3 region is CASSPLTVNTEAFF. The DNA of the CDR3 is TGTGCCAGCAGCCCGTTGACAGTGAACACTGAAGCTTTCTTT. The whole variable domain, filled in from reference TRBV14 and TRBJ1-1, reads EAGVTQFPSHSVIEKGQTVTLRCDPISGHDNLYWYRRVMGKEIKFLLHFVKESKQDESGMPNNRFLAERTGGTYSTLKVQPAELEDSGVYFCASSPLTVNTEAFFGQGTRLTVV.

This clonotype was seen a few times. This chain uses TRBV11-2 with TRBJ2-2, with D possibly being TRBD1 (7 bases). V lost 5 bases, J lost 5 bases, and 18 bases lay in between. Germline V CDR1 and CDR2: SGHAT, FQNNGV. The CDR3 spans 16 residues. The CDR3 DNA is TGTGCCAGCAGCCAAAGAAGACAGGGAGGAACCGGGGAGCTGTTTTTT. As protein: CASSQRRQGGTGELFF.

The chain employs TRBV28 and TRBJ2-1; 9 positions match TRBD1. In germline, CDR1 is MDHEN, CDR2 SYDVKM. V dropped 6 bases and J dropped 3; count of bases not matched to a gene: 9. The CDR3 totals 16 residues. The CDR3 sequence is CASRPSGQGSYNEQFF. The CDR3 coding sequence is TGTGCCAGCAGGCCATCGGGACAGGGCAGCTACAATGAGCAGTTCTTC.

About this clonotype: At one of its ends the junction is not consistent with the germline gene, which may arise from a read error. The rearrangement uses TRBV3-1 and TRBJ2-5, with TRBD2 identical over 8 bases. Germline V gene sequence: CDR1 LGHDT, CDR2 YNNKEL (reference sequence). The CDR3 contains 13 residues. CDR3 nucleotides: TGTGCCACCAGCTTAAGCGGGGGAGAGACCCAGTACTTC. It specifies CATSLSGGETQYF.

This clonotype came up many times. The rearrangement joins TRBV19 to TRBJ2-1; TRBD2 aligns across 7 bases. Germline assignment: CDR1 LNHDA and CDR2 SQIVND (reference sequence). V lost 5 bases, J lost 6 bases, and 4 bases stayed unmatched. This CDR3 is built from 13 residues. This CDR3 is CASSRPSGNEQFF. The CDR3 region has the DNA TGTGCCAGTAGTCGCCCTAGCGGCAATGAGCAGTTCTTC. Full variable domain (outside the CDR3, taken from reference TRBV19 and TRBJ2-1): DGGITQSPKYLFRKEGQNVTLSCEQNLNHDAMYWYRQDPGQGLRLIYYSQIVNDFQKGDIAEGYSVSREKKESFPLTVTSAQKNPTAFYLCASSRPSGNEQFFGPGTRLTVL.

This rearrangement joins TRBV6-7 to TRBJ1-1, with D maybe TRBD1 (5 bases). TRBV6-7 is classed as an ORF, of uncertain function. This CDR3 region has 11 residues. The germline V and J ends were trimmed by 9 bases and 5 bases, with 10 bases remaining between them. CDR3 in amino acids: CARGRVTEAFF. DNA of the CDR3: TGTGCCAGGGGGCGGGTGACTGAAGCTTTCTTT.

This clonotype was seen a few times. The genes are TRBV3-1 and TRBJ2-1; no firm D call. The germline gives CDR1 LGHDT, CDR2 YNNKEL (reference sequence). The CDR3 has 14 amino acids. V was cut by 4 bases and J by 5 bases, with 12 bases left in between. The CDR3 bases are TGTGCCAGCAGCCCTACCAACGGTCACAATGAGCAGTTCTTC. Amino acid sequence: CASSPTNGHNEQFF.

The table lists this clonotype with many counts. The V call is TRBV10-3, the J call TRBJ2-3, with 7 bases fitting TRBD1. This CDR3 spans 14 amino acids. V shed 3 bases, J shed 6 bases, and the junction held 6 bases outside the gene matches. The V gene's germline CDR1 is ENHRY and CDR2 SYGVKD. In DNA, the CDR3 is TGTGCCATCAGTGACACAGGGGCGGCGGATACGCAGTATTTT. It is translated as CAISDTGAADTQYF.

This clonotype was found a few times. The chain couples TRBV10-3 to TRBJ1-1; D might be TRBD1 (6 bases). The germline CDR1 and CDR2 sequences are ENHRY and SYGVKD. V lost 3 bases to trimming and J lost 3 bases, with 11 bases between them. The CDR3 has 14 residues. The CDR3 bases are TGTGCCATCAGTGATGGGGGGGCGGACACTGAAGCTTTCTTT. Its translation: CAISDGGADTEAFF.

The chain has TRBV29-1 and TRBJ1-1; 8 bases fit TRBD1. The CDR3 runs to 12 residues. Germline CDR1 is SQVTM and CDR2 is ANQGSEA. The ends lost 4 bases at V and 4 bases at J; junction bases unmatched: 2. The CDR3 loop is CSVAGQGTEAFF. CDR3 nucleotide sequence: TGCAGCGTTGCCGGACAGGGCACTGAAGCTTTCTTT.

There are many counts of this clonotype. The chain couples TRBV10-3 to TRBJ1-5; no reliable D call. Between the trimmed V and J ends, which lost 4 bases and 0 bases, there was a span of 1 base. Germline CDR1 is ENHRY and CDR2 is SYGVKD. The CDR3 runs to 12 residues. The CDR3 region is CAISASNQPQHF. Written as DNA, the CDR3 is TGTGCCATCAGTGCTAGCAATCAGCCCCAGCATTTT.

CDR3 protein: CASSSIGTASTDTQYF. The CDR3 bases are TGTGCCAGCAGTTCCATTGGGACGGCTAGCACAGATACGCAGTATTTT. The chain recombines TRBV27 with TRBJ2-3, with D possibly called TRBD1 or TRBD2 (5 bases each). The germline V gene has CDR1 MNHEY and CDR2 SMNVEV (reference sequence). The CDR3 extends over 16 amino acids. The V end lost 4 bases, the J end lost 0 bases, and 14 bases lay between the germline ends.

This clonotype was detected ten times or more. The gene calls are TRBV28 and TRBJ1-4; 9 bases match TRBD1. Germline V gene data show CDR1 as MDHEN and CDR2 as SYDVKM. J gave up 8 bases and V 6 bases, and 16 bases lay outside the gene matches. The CDR3 sequence is 17 residues long. The CDR3 nucleotides are TGTGCCAGCAGCTCCGGGACAGGGAAGGGGGATCGCGAAAAACTGTTTTTT. This encodes CASSSGTGKGDREKLFF.

The chain recombines TRBV7-8 with TRBJ2-1; D not resolved. Trimming took 0 bases from V and 0 from J, leaving 6 bases between them. Per the germline V gene, CDR1 is SGHVS and CDR2 is FQNEAQ. The length of the CDR3 is 15 residues. CDR3 DNA: TGTGCCAGCAGCTTAGCGGAGAGCTCCTACAATGAGCAGTTCTTC. Protein sequence: CASSLAESSYNEQFF.

The chain combines TRBV7-9 with TRBJ2-5, with 7 bases matching TRBD1. Germline V lookup: CDR1 SEHNR, CDR2 FQNEAQ (reference sequence). The CDR3 has 14 amino acids. The V gene end was trimmed by 0 bases and the J gene end by 5 bases; junction bases not matched to a gene: 3. CDR3: CASSLARGPETQYF. Here the CDR3 DNA reads TGTGCCAGCAGCTTAGCGAGGGGGCCGGAGACCCAGTACTTC.

This clonotype was observed many times. The chain links TRBV11-2 to TRBJ2-1; D may be TRBD1 (6 bases). Germline lookup yields CDR1 SGHAT and CDR2 FQNNGV. V lost 8 bases to trimming and J lost 9 bases, with 20 bases between them. CDR3 length equals 14 residues. CDR3 nucleotide sequence: TGTGCCAGCTCCAGAGTAGGGGGAAGGGGTGAGCAGTTCTTC. Translating it yields CASSRVGGRGEQFF.

This clonotype was detected only a few times. The chain carries TRBV7-8 and TRBJ2-3; 9 positions agree with TRBD1. Trimming cost V 5 bases and J 5 bases; bases outside gene matches: 11. CDR1 is SGHVS, CDR2 FQNEAQ, per germline. The CDR3 is made up of 16 amino acids. CDR3 loop: CASSPPTGGYGDTQYF. Here the CDR3 DNA reads TGTGCCAGCAGCCCCCCAACAGGGGGCTATGGAGATACGCAGTATTTT.

The genes are TRBV12-3 or TRBV12-4 and TRBJ1-5; 12 nucleotides line up with TRBD1. The CDR3 totals 16 residues. J was trimmed by 4 bases and V by 5 bases; bases with no gene match: 6. The CDR3 protein is CASSPPGQGANQPQHF. The CDR3 bases are TGTGCCAGCAGTCCCCCGGGACAGGGGGCGAATCAGCCCCAGCATTTT.

This clonotype was found a few times. CDR3 nucleotides: TGTGCCAGCACCATGCAGGGGAGCTCTGGAAACACCATATATTTT. Amino acid sequence: CASTMQGSSGNTIYF. This chain uses TRBV6-5 with TRBJ1-3; tentatively, D is TRBD1 (6 bases). This CDR3 comprises 15 residues. V gave up 7 bases and J gave up 0 bases, with 13 bases separating them. In germline, CDR1 is MNHEY, CDR2 SVGAGI.

The chain has TRBV5-5 and TRBJ1-4; TRBD1 agrees at 9 bases. The CDR3 consists of 16 residues. CDR1 SGHKS and CDR2 YYEKEE come from the germline V gene (reference sequence). V was pared by 4 bases and J by 0 bases, with 4 bases of the junction left unmatched. In DNA form, the CDR3 reads TGTGCCAGCAGCAGCGGGACAGGGACAACTAATGAAAAACTGTTTTTT. This gives the protein CASSSGTGTTNEKLFF.

This clonotype has more than one count but fewer than ten. The rearrangement links TRBV6-2 or TRBV6-3 to TRBJ2-4; TRBD2 aligns across 7 bases. CDR3 size: 17 residues. CDR1 is MNHEY, CDR2 SVGEGT, per germline. The V and J ends lost 2 bases and 0 bases, in that order; junction bases with no gene match: 7. CDR3 sequence: CASSYGGGILAKNIQYF. The CDR3 region has the DNA TGTGCCAGCAGTTACGGGGGAGGGATTCTAGCCAAAAACATTCAGTACTTC.

This clonotype was detected a few times. The chain uses TRBV28 and TRBJ1-2; possibly TRBD1 for D (6 bases). Trimming stripped 3 bases from V and 3 bases from J, with 8 bases between. Germline values: CDR1 MDHEN, CDR2 SYDVKM. The CDR3 runs 13 residues. DNA for the CDR3: TGTGCCAGCAGTTTTGGACAGTACTATGGCTACACCTTC. Residues: CASSFGQYYGYTF.

The rearrangement uses TRBV7-2 and TRBJ2-7; D remains unclear. The CDR3 contains 12 residues. Trimming shortened V by 1 base and J by 6 bases, and 7 bases separated the two germline ends. The V gene's germline CDR1 is SGHTA and CDR2 FQGNSA. The CDR3 DNA follows: TGTGCCAGCAGCTTAGTTACGCCCGAGCAGTACTTC. Translation: CASSLVTPEQYF.

The V and J genes are TRBV29-1 and TRBJ2-1, with D perhaps TRBD1 (6 bases). Germline V gene data show CDR1 as SQVTM and CDR2 as ANQGSEA. CDR3 length: 11 amino acids. V shed 7 bases and J shed 9 bases, with 13 bases lying between them. The CDR3 here is CSAPQGFEQFF. The CDR3 coding sequence is TGCAGCGCTCCTCAGGGGTTTGAGCAGTTCTTC.

This clonotype has only a few counts. An end of the junction does not agree with germline; a read error may underlie this. This chain joins TRBV7-7 and TRBJ2-5; perhaps TRBD2 as D (5 bases). CDR1 is SSHAT, CDR2 FNYEAQ, per germline (reference sequence). The CDR3 length is 14 residues. CDR3 region: CASSLLGKQETQYF. CDR3 DNA sequence: TGTGCTAGCAGCTTACTAGGGAAGCAAGAGACCCAGTACTTC.

This clonotype was found a few times. V usage is TRBV12-3 or TRBV12-4 and J usage is TRBJ1-1; D possibly corresponds to TRBD1 (5 bases). CDR3 length: 14 amino acids. V was cut by 3 bases and J by 3 bases, with 11 bases left in between. CDR3 sequence reads: CASSFTQGYTEAFF. CDR3 DNA: TGTGCCAGCAGTTTCACTCAGGGTTACACTGAAGCTTTCTTT.

This chain connects TRBV29-1 to TRBJ2-1, with D perhaps matching TRBD2 (5 bases). The CDR3 is made up of 13 amino acids. CDR1 and CDR2 (germline): SQVTM, ANQGSEA. V was pared by 4 bases and J by 3 bases, with 10 bases between. CDR3 sequence: CSVVRDDYNEQFF. The CDR3 region has the DNA TGCAGCGTTGTACGGGATGACTACAATGAGCAGTTCTTC.